This TCR beta chain was recorded in a study of blood T cell repertoires in COVID-19 (dated by TCRdb to about 2020). In the study overall: Samples from collaborators originated in the United States, Italy and Spain and spanned both the acute and convalescent phases of COVID-19. The repertoires were released in a freely available public database intended as a resource for research on the immune response to SARS-CoV-2. The material from the prospective study consisted of cDNA or gDNA derived from T cells, B-cell-depleted T cells, or PBMCs. Subjects who had been exposed to COVID-19, were actively infected with it, or had recovered from it provided the deeply sampled blood TCRbeta repertoires that made up the dataset. Sample metadata almost always included a de-identified subject ID, COVID-19 status, age in years and sex. Where HLA class I and class II types were available, the types were taken from metadata supplied by the sample provider, not from assay-based typing. Samples came from the ongoing ImmuneRACE study (first 160 participants) plus 1,254 subjects from 6 global collaborators.

According to the germline V gene (reference sequence), CDR1 reads MNHNY and CDR2 reads SVGAGI. From the cysteine up to the phenylalanine, the CDR3 has a length of 13 residues. Of all the DNA, just the CDR3 is kept, 39 bases in frame from base 1. V and J are truncated by 2 bases and 7 bases respectively, leaving an intervening sequence of 11 bases. The collaborating institutions used their own protocols to collect whole blood in K2EDTA tubes. Collaborator samples were shipped for TCRbeta analysis as frozen whole blood, isolated PBMCs, or DNA extracted from either sample type. The immunoSEQ Assay, a bias-controlled multiplex PCR, was used to amplify TCRbeta CDR3 regions from genomic DNA. Regarding the original processing steps: The number of nucleated cells in each sample was estimated from the amplification of reference gene primers within the assay. Sequence reads were collapsed and filtered to measure the absolute abundance of every unique TCRbeta CDR3 rearrangement. For each sample, productive Simpson clonality was calculated as the square root of Simpson's diversity index across productive rearrangements. Imported from immuneACCESS, the table was reduced by TCRdb to in-frame sequences with V and J called. These copies leave out some clones; in studies compared against another copy, an unresolved V gene accounts for under half, and the cause of the remainder is not known. Clone size and V and J calls were adopted from that table, with D and trimming inferred from the DNA. In all, the sample holds 110,000 or so clones, and approximately 88% of those were seen once. Together, the top ten hold approximately 8.1% of the sample.

This clone was recorded many times. The antigen this receptor binds is unknown. No much larger clonotype is one base removed from it; base qualities were not supplied. What the work shows at the level of the full study, not this receptor alone: How much clinical and demographic metadata was included differed by source and by participant, and the metadata was provided uncurated.

The receptor was isolated from a woman aged 40 to 49 with acute or convalescent COVID-19. The sequenced material came from peripheral blood. The chain uses TRBV6-6 and TRBJ1-2; no D gene can be assigned with confidence. CDR3 region: CASSYGSPPGYTF. The nucleotide sequence reads TGTGCCAGCAGTTACGGGAGTCCGCCTGGCTACACCTTC.